Shown below are 26 T cell receptor beta chains from a single sample sequenced in a study of Ad26.COV2.S vaccination and SARS-CoV-2 variants. Produced via immunoSEQ multiplex PCR; TCRdb's table is partial and in-frame only. The sample yields about 400,000 clones, around 89% seen once. Regarding treatment: roughly 20 received Ad26.COV2.S at low or high dose, single or two shots; about 5 received placebo; per-sample allocation not given. At day 63 after the first vaccine or placebo injection, samples were drawn. The sample in question was peripheral blood, obtained in a trial of Ad26.COV2.S vaccine versus placebo. Source of these receptors: a person aged 18-65 years who received the Ad26.COV2.S COVID-19 vaccine or a placebo.

To note about this clone: This same CDR3 is encoded by further DNA sequences in the sample. The chain has TRBV6-1 and TRBJ1-2; D may be TRBD1 (5 bases). Trimming shortened V by 3 bases and J by 4 bases, and 6 bases separated the two germline ends. This CDR3 has 12 residues. CDR1 is MNHNS, CDR2 SASEGT, per germline. Here the CDR3 reads CASSDGGYGYTF. In DNA, the CDR3 is TGTGCCAGCAGTGACGGGGGCTATGGCTACACCTTC.

This sequence joins TRBV5-1 and TRBJ1-1, with 7 bases fitting TRBD1. This CDR3 spans 12 amino acids. Trimming removed 4 bases from V and 7 bases from J; junction bases left unmatched: 4. The germline V gene encodes CDR1 SGHRS and CDR2 YFSETQ. The CDR3 region is CASSPTGFEAFF. CDR3 coding DNA: TGCGCCAGCAGCCCGACAGGGTTTGAAGCTTTCTTT.

The chain is built from TRBV7-9 and TRBJ2-3; 8 bases are shared with TRBD2. This CDR3 has 15 amino acids. Germline V lookup: CDR1 SEHNR, CDR2 FQNEAQ (reference sequence). J gave up 3 bases and V 5 bases, and 7 bases lay outside the gene matches. The CDR3 loop reads CASSLLAGGTDTQYF. The CDR3 DNA reads TGTGCCAGCAGCCTACTTGCGGGGGGTACAGATACGCAGTATTTT. Based on the CDR3 plus reference TRBV7-9 and TRBJ2-3, the full variable domain is DTGVSQNPRHKITKRGQNVTFRCDPISEHNRLYWYRQTLGQGPEFLTYFQNEAQLEKSRLLSDRFSAERPKGSFSTLEIQRTEQGDSAMYLCASSLLAGGTDTQYFGPGTRLTVL.

The chain recombines TRBV30 with TRBJ2-7, with 8 bases lining up with TRBD1. V lost 4 bases to trimming and J lost 1 base; unmatched junction nucleotides: 12. CDR1 and CDR2 from the germline V gene are GTSNPN and SVGIG (reference sequence). The CDR3 length is 16 residues. The CDR3 DNA reads TGTGCCTGGACCCTTAGGGACAGGTGGGCTTCCTACGAGCAGTACTTC. This translates into CAWTLRDRWASYEQYF. The entire variable domain, with the rest obtained from reference TRBV30 and TRBJ2-7, is as follows: SQTIHQWPATLVQPVGSPLSLECTVEGTSNPNLYWYRQAAGRGLQLLFYSVGIGQISSEVPQNLSASRPQDRQFILSSKKLLLSDSGFYLCAWTLRDRWASYEQYFGPGTRLTVT.

This CDR3 reads CASSRPGQGVWHEQYF. The CDR3 nucleotides read TGTGCCAGCAGTCGACCCGGACAGGGCGTTTGGCACGAGCAGTACTTC. The rearrangement links TRBV28 to TRBJ2-7, with 8 nucleotides matching TRBD1. Germline V gene sequence: CDR1 MDHEN, CDR2 SYDVKM. V lost 5 bases, J lost 5 bases, and 14 bases stayed unmatched. The CDR3 runs to 16 residues.

The V call is TRBV18, the J call TRBJ2-3; 7 bases agree with TRBD2. Germline values: CDR1 KGHSH, CDR2 LQKENI. J was trimmed by 0 bases and V by 7 bases; bases with no gene match: 1. The length of the CDR3 is 13 residues. CDR3 DNA: TGTGCCAGCTTTAGCGGGAGCACAGATACGCAGTATTTT. Translated: CASFSGSTDTQYF.

The gene calls are TRBV10-3 and TRBJ2-7; TRBD2 might be the D (6 bases). CDR1 is ENHRY and CDR2 is SYGVKD in the germline V gene. V lost 4 bases and J 5 bases, leaving 6 bases between the germline ends. The CDR3 is made up of 11 amino acids. The CDR3 DNA is TGTGCCATCAGTGGGGAGGACGAGCAGTACTTC. The encoded protein is CAISGEDEQYF.

J is TRBJ2-1 and V is TRBV4-1; no firm D call. The CDR3 covers 13 residues. V shed 1 base and J shed 7 bases, with 8 bases lying between them. Germline CDR1 is MGHRA and CDR2 is YSYEKL. The CDR3 region is CASSQAVRNEQFF. The CDR3 DNA is TGCGCCAGCAGCCAAGCGGTGCGGAATGAGCAGTTCTTC.

Of note for this clone: The same CDR3 also results from other DNA sequences found in this sample. The chain has TRBV29-1 and TRBJ1-1; perhaps TRBD1 as D (5 bases). This CDR3 is 12 amino acids long. Germline loops: CDR1 SQVTM, CDR2 ANQGSEA. V was cut by 5 bases and J by 2 bases, with 9 bases left in between. For the CDR3, the DNA is TGCAGCGTTCCGGACAAAAACACTGAAGCTTTCTTT. Its protein product is CSVPDKNTEAFF.

The J gene is TRBJ1-3, the V gene TRBV28; TRBD1 aligns across 7 bases. J gave up 0 bases and V 3 bases, and 2 bases lay outside the gene matches. The CDR3 loop spans 15 amino acids. The V gene's germline CDR1 is MDHEN and CDR2 SYDVKM. The CDR3 reads CASSLWTGSGNTIYF. CDR3 bases: TGTGCCAGCAGTTTGTGGACAGGCTCTGGAAACACCATATATTTT. The whole variable domain, filled in from reference TRBV28 and TRBJ1-3, reads DVKVTQSSRYLVKRTGEKVFLECVQDMDHENMFWYRQDPGLGLRLIYFSYDVKMKEKGDIPEGYSVSREKKERFSLILESASTNQTSMYLCASSLWTGSGNTIYFGEGSWLTVV.

The chain couples TRBV2 to TRBJ1-2; TRBD1 might be the D (5 bases). The CDR3 is 14 residues long. Germline CDR1 SNHLY, CDR2 FYNNEI. V was clipped by 5 bases and J by 1 base, with 11 bases between them. CDR3 residues: CASSNQGFNYGYTF. The CDR3 coding sequence is TGTGCCAGCAGTAACCAGGGTTTTAACTATGGCTACACCTTC.

The chain joins TRBV24-1 to TRBJ2-1; 8 bases are shared with TRBD1. Germline V gives CDR1 KGHDR, CDR2 SFDVKD. The CDR3 sequence is 17 residues long. Trimming removed 4 bases from V and 7 bases from J; junction bases left unmatched: 14. The CDR3 bases are TGTGCCACCAGTGACCCCGGGGACAGGCAAGGAAGTAATGAGCAGTTCTTC. Translated: CATSDPGDRQGSNEQFF.

The J gene is TRBJ2-2, the V gene TRBV5-1; unclear D gene. This CDR3 is 14 amino acids long. Trimming pared 6 bases from V and 0 bases from J, leaving 9 bases between. Germline CDR1 is SGHRS and CDR2 is YFSETQ. CDR3 bases: TGCGCCAGCAATAAGAAATCGAACACCGGGGAGCTGTTTTTT. Protein product: CASNKKSNTGELFF.

This clone was recorded a few times. The gene calls are TRBV5-1 and TRBJ2-5, with 9 positions matching TRBD2. The CDR3 consists of 14 residues. CDR1 SGHRS and CDR2 YFSETQ come from the germline V gene. V shed 4 bases and J 4 bases; nucleotides not matched to a gene: 5. CDR3 sequence reads: CASSPSGIRETQYF. CDR3 DNA: TGCGCCAGCAGCCCTAGCGGGATACGAGAGACCCAGTACTTC. Looking up the rest from reference TRBV5-1 and TRBJ2-5 gives the full variable domain: KAGVTQTPRYLIKTRGQQVTLSCSPISGHRSVSWYQQTPGQGLQFLFEYFSETQRNKGNFPGRFSGRQFSNSRSEMNVSTLELGDSALYLCASSPSGIRETQYFGPGTRLLVL.

In its sample, this clone was seen once. DNA of the CDR3: TGTGCCAGCAGCGTCACAGGGGGCGCGGAAATGAATCAGCCCCAGCATTTT. Translated: CASSVTGGAEMNQPQHF. V usage is TRBV5-6 and J usage is TRBJ1-5, with 9 bases identical to TRBD1. CDR3 size: 17 residues. The V segment lost 4 bases and the J segment 4 bases; nucleotides outside the gene matches: 12. From germline, CDR1 is SGHDT and CDR2 YYEEEE. Variable domain in full (rest from reference TRBV5-6 and TRBJ1-5): DAGVTQSPTHLIKTRGQQVTLRCSPKSGHDTVSWYQQALGQGPQFIFQYYEEEERQRGNFPDRFSGHQFPNYSSELNVNALLLGDSALYLCASSVTGGAEMNQPQHFGDGTRLSIL.

The chain combines TRBV10-1 with TRBJ1-5; 7 bases fit TRBD1. J was trimmed by 4 bases and V by 6 bases; bases with no gene match: 6. CDR1 and CDR2 from the germline V gene are WNHNN and SYGVQD (reference sequence). This CDR3 contains 14 residues. CDR3 coding DNA: TGCGCCAGCAGGTTGACAGGGCCAAATCAGCCCCAGCATTTT. It yields the protein CASRLTGPNQPQHF.

The V gene is TRBV18, the J gene TRBJ1-2, with D possibly matching TRBD1 (5 bases). The length of the CDR3 is 15 residues. V lost 3 bases and J 4 bases, leaving 15 bases between the germline ends. Germline V gives CDR1 KGHSH, CDR2 LQKENI. The DNA of the CDR3 is TGTGCCAGCTCACCCGGGACGTCAAACCTCTATGGCTACACCTTC. Its protein product is CASSPGTSNLYGYTF.

The chain recombines TRBV9 with TRBJ2-5; TRBD1 or TRBD2 may be the D gene (5 bases each). CDR3 size: 14 residues. Germline CDR1 SGDLS, CDR2 YYNGEE. V was clipped by 3 bases and J by 5 bases, with 14 bases between them. The CDR3 sequence: CASSAPLEGETQYF. CDR3 nucleotide sequence: TGTGCCAGCAGCGCCCCCCTTGAGGGGGAGACCCAGTACTTC.

In DNA, the CDR3 is TGCGCCAGCAGCAAGCAGGACACTGAAGCTTTCTTT. Its translation: CASSKQDTEAFF. This chain uses TRBV5-1 with TRBJ1-1, with D unclear. Trimming took off 4 bases at V and 3 bases at J, with 7 bases between the two ends. The CDR3 extends over 12 amino acids. CDR1 and CDR2 (germline): SGHRS, YFSETQ.

The chain is built from TRBV6-2 or TRBV6-3 and TRBJ2-7; TRBD2 is a possible D gene (7 bases). This CDR3 contains 16 residues. With 2 bases removed from V and 5 bases from J, the gap between germline ends came to 19 bases. Germline CDR1 and CDR2: MNHEY and SVGEGT. This CDR3 reads CASSYPGGGVEDEQYF. CDR3 nucleotide sequence: TGTGCCAGCAGTTACCCTGGAGGGGGGGTAGAAGACGAGCAGTACTTC.

The rearrangement uses TRBV28 and TRBJ1-3, with D tentatively TRBD1 (5 bases). Germline assignment: CDR1 MDHEN and CDR2 SYDVKM. The CDR3 consists of 15 residues. Trimming left V 5 bases short and J 4 bases short, with 15 bases between. DNA for the CDR3: TGTGCCAGCAGTCAAGACAGTGTTCGGGGAAACACCATATATTTT. It specifies CASSQDSVRGNTIYF.

V and J are TRBV20-1 and TRBJ1-2; D unresolved. The CDR3 has 13 amino acids. Per the germline V gene, CDR1 is DFQATT and CDR2 is SNEGSKA (reference sequence). V gave up 3 bases and J gave up 7 bases, with 15 bases separating them. CDR3 in amino acids: CSASRDGLSGYTF. The CDR3 DNA reads TGCAGTGCTAGTCGAGATGGCCTCAGTGGCTACACCTTC.

This clone was observed a single time. The chain combines TRBV29-1 with TRBJ2-7; the match to TRBD1 covers 9 bases. Germline V gives CDR1 SQVTM, CDR2 ANQGSEA. The CDR3 contains 13 residues. Losses at the gene ends were 6 bases for V and 7 bases for J; bases not matched to a gene: 10. This CDR3 is CSVTEGTGIEQYF. The CDR3 DNA follows: TGCAGCGTGACAGAGGGGACAGGGATAGAGCAGTACTTC.

The CDR3 sequence is CASSQGSRYNEQFF. The CDR3, as DNA: TGCGCCAGCAGCCAAGGGTCGAGGTACAATGAGCAGTTCTTC. The chain is built from TRBV4-1 and TRBJ2-1; D unresolved. Trimming took 1 base from V and 4 from J, leaving 8 bases between them. Germline V gene sequence: CDR1 MGHRA, CDR2 YSYEKL. This CDR3 is 14 amino acids long.

The V gene is TRBV2, the J gene TRBJ1-1, with D uncertain. V lost 4 bases to trimming and J lost 1 base, with 7 bases between them. The germline gives CDR1 SNHLY, CDR2 FYNNEI. This CDR3 has 13 residues. The CDR3 region has the DNA TGTGCCAGCAGTGGACAAAAGAACACTGAAGCTTTCTTT. Translation: CASSGQKNTEAFF.

The rearrangement links TRBV7-3 to TRBJ2-1; TRBD2 matches at 7 bases. The CDR3 length is 15 residues. Looked up from germline, CDR1 is SGHTA and CDR2 is FQGTGA. V lost 3 bases to trimming and J lost 8 bases; unmatched junction nucleotides: 10. CDR3 sequence: CASSLASGGTDEQFF. In DNA form, the CDR3 reads TGTGCCAGCAGCTTGGCTAGCGGAGGCACGGATGAGCAGTTCTTC.